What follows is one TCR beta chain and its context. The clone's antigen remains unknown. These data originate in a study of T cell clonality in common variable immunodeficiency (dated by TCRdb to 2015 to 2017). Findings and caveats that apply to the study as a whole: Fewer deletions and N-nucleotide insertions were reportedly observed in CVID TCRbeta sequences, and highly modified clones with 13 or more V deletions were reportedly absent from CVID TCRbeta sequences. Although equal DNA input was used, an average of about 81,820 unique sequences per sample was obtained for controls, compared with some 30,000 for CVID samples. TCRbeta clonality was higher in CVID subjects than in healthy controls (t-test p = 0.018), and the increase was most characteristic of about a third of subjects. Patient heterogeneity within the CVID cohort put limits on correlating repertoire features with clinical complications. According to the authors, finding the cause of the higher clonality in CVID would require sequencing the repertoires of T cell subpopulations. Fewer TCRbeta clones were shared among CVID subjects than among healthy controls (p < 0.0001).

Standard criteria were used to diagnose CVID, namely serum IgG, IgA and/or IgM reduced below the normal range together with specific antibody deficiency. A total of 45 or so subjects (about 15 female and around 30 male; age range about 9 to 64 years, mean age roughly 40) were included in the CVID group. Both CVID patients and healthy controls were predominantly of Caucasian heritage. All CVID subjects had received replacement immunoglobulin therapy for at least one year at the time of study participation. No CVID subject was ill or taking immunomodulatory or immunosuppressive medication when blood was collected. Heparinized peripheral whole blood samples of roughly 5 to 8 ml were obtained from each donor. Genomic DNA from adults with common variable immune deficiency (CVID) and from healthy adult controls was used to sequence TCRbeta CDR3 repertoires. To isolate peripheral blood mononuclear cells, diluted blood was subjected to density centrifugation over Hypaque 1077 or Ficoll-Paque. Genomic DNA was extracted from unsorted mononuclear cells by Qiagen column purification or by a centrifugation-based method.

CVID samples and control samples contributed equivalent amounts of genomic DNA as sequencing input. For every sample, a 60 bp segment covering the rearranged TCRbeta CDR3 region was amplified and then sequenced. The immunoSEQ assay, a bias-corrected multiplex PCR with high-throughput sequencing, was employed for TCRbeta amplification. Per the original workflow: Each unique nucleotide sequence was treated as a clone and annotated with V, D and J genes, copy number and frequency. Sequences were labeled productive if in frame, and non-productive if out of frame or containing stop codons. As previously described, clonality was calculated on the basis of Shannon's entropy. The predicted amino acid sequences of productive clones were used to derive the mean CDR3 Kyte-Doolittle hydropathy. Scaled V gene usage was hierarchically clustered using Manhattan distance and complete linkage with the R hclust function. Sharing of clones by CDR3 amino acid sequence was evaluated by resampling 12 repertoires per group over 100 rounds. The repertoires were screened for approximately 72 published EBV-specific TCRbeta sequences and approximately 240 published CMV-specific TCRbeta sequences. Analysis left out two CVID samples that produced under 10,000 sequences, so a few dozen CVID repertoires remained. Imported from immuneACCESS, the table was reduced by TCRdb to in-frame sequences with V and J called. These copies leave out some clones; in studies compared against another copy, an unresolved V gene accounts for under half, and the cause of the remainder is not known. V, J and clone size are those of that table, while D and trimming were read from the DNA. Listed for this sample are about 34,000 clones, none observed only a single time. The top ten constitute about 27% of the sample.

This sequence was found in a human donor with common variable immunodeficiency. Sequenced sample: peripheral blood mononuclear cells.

For the CDR3, the sequence is CASSPLPPSSTDTQYF. Incomplete CDR3 DNA: TGTGCCAGCTCACCTCTACCCCCCTCTAGCACAGATACG. The sequence is built from TRBV18 and TRBJ2-3, with the D gene too uncertain to name. Coverage ceases 3 residues before the CDR3 finishes, and the germline J gene fills in the end. Trimming removed 3 bases from V and 0 bases from J, leaving 13 bases between the germline ends. The germline V gene provides CDR1 KGHSH and CDR2 LQKENI. Spanning cysteine to phenylalanine, the CDR3 consists of 16 amino acids. Part of the CDR3 DNA is given, 39 bases translated from base 1.